Presented here are 18 T cell receptor beta chains from one specimen sequenced in a study of technical replicates of blood from a few donors. The method was immunoSEQ multiplex PCR; TCRdb's version includes in-frame clones alone and lacks a portion of them. The table lists about 71,000 clones, almost 98% of them singletons. Specimen: T cells isolated from PBMCs. The receptors were gathered from a human donor in good health.

The CDR3 loop is CASSYRGFATNEKLFF. The CDR3 DNA is TGTGCCAGCAGTTACAGGGGGTTTGCAACTAATGAAAAACTGTTTTTT. The chain combines TRBV6-5 with TRBJ1-4; D may be TRBD1 (6 bases). The germline V gene encodes CDR1 MNHEY and CDR2 SVGAGI. V was shortened by 2 bases and J by 0 bases, with 10 bases between the two germline ends. The CDR3 runs to 16 residues.

This chain uses TRBV11-2 with TRBJ1-1; D gene uncertain. This CDR3 spans 13 amino acids. Germline assignment: CDR1 SGHAT and CDR2 FQNNGV. V was shortened by 6 bases and J by 1 base, with 9 bases between the two germline ends. CDR3 DNA sequence: TGTGCCAGCAGTATTCTTCGGAACACTGAAGCTTTCTTT. Encoded protein: CASSILRNTEAFF.

The V and J genes are TRBV7-9 and TRBJ2-7, with TRBD2 matching 7 bases. In germline, CDR1 is SEHNR, CDR2 FQNEAQ (reference sequence). The CDR3 has 12 amino acids. V shed 5 bases, J shed 5 bases, and the junction held 3 bases outside the gene matches. The CDR3 DNA reads as TGTGCCAGCAGCCCCGGGAGGAACGAGCAGTACTTC. Protein: CASSPGRNEQYF.

This clone showed up just once. The chain combines TRBV27 with TRBJ2-3, with no clear D. Germline V lookup: CDR1 MNHEY, CDR2 SMNVEV (reference sequence). The CDR3 spans 12 residues. Deletions cut 5 bases from V and 2 bases from J, with 5 bases between. The CDR3 here is CASSPSTDTQYF. CDR3 bases: TGTGCCAGCAGTCCGTCCACAGATACGCAGTATTTT.

The chain uses TRBV7-3 and TRBJ2-5, with a tentative D call TRBD1 (5 bases). The V end lost 1 base, the J end lost 1 base, and 10 bases lay between the germline ends. The CDR3 loop spans 15 amino acids. CDR1 is SGHTA, CDR2 FQGTGA, per germline. The CDR3 loop is CASSLKGWGQETQYF. The DNA for the CDR3 is TGTGCCAGCAGCTTAAAGGGGTGGGGCCAAGAGACCCAGTACTTC.

This chain links TRBV5-1 with TRBJ1-4; D unclear. In germline, CDR1 is SGHRS, CDR2 YFSETQ. CDR3 size: 14 residues. Trimming removed 8 bases at V and 0 bases at J, with 11 bases between. The CDR3 loop is CASSSGPTNEKLFF. For the CDR3, the DNA is TGCGCCAGTTCCTCAGGTCCAACTAATGAAAAACTGTTTTTT.

This clone was recorded once. This chain joins TRBV5-6 and TRBJ2-1, with 8 positions matching TRBD1. The CDR3 totals 16 residues. V lost 0 bases, J lost 9 bases, and 11 bases stayed unmatched. From germline, CDR1 is SGHDT and CDR2 YYEEEE. The CDR3 sequence: CASSLDQGQGFSEQFF. Written as DNA, the CDR3 is TGTGCCAGCAGCTTGGACCAAGGACAGGGATTCAGTGAGCAGTTCTTC.

The gene calls are TRBV6-4 and TRBJ2-1, with 7 bases lining up with TRBD1. From germline, CDR1 is MRHNA and CDR2 SNTAGT. The CDR3 covers 15 residues. V shed 6 bases and J 3 bases; nucleotides not matched to a gene: 8. Here the CDR3 reads CASSADRDSYNEQFF. The CDR3 nucleotides read TGTGCCAGCAGCGCAGACCGGGACAGCTACAATGAGCAGTTCTTC.

V is TRBV5-1 and J is TRBJ2-3; possibly TRBD2 for D (6 bases). The CDR3 contains 16 residues. Deletions cut 0 bases from V and 3 bases from J, with 14 bases between. Germline values: CDR1 SGHRS, CDR2 YFSETQ. The CDR3 reads CASSLAPGGETDTQYF. The CDR3 DNA reads TGCGCCAGCAGCTTGGCACCCGGGGGAGAGACAGATACGCAGTATTTT. The full variable domain, completed using reference TRBV5-1 and TRBJ2-3, is KAGVTQTPRYLIKTRGQQVTLSCSPISGHRSVSWYQQTPGQGLQFLFEYFSETQRNKGNFPGRFSGRQFSNSRSEMNVSTLELGDSALYLCASSLAPGGETDTQYFGPGTRLTVL.

CDR3 in amino acids: CASSQWGGRSYNEQFF. The CDR3 DNA is TGCGCCAGCAGCCAATGGGGGGGCAGGTCCTACAATGAGCAGTTCTTC. This chain joins TRBV4-1 and TRBJ2-1; a possible D gene is TRBD2 (7 bases). The CDR3 contains 16 residues. The germline CDR1 and CDR2 sequences are MGHRA and YSYEKL. The V gene lost 2 bases and the J gene lost 1 base, with 12 bases spanning the gap.

This sequence joins TRBV6-5 and TRBJ1-1; the match to TRBD1 covers 9 bases. Per the germline V gene, CDR1 is MNHEY and CDR2 is SVGAGI. Unmatched junction bases numbered 9, after V lost 4 bases and J lost 6 bases. The CDR3 has 15 residues. Written as DNA, the CDR3 is TGTGCCAGCAGTTCCCACCCGACAGGGGGGGCTGAAGCTTTCTTT. Its protein is CASSSHPTGGAEAFF.

This clone was picked up one time. The J gene is TRBJ2-6, the V gene TRBV5-1; 11 bases match TRBD1. J lost 3 bases, V lost 0 bases, and 5 bases had no gene match. Germline loops: CDR1 SGHRS, CDR2 YFSETQ. There are 18 residues in the CDR3. CDR3 amino acids: CASSLGTGGGSGANVLTF. The CDR3, as DNA: TGCGCCAGCAGCTTGGGGACAGGGGGCGGCAGTGGGGCCAACGTCCTGACTTTC.

This chain uses TRBV27 with TRBJ1-2; D is ambiguous. Trimming took off 7 bases at V and 4 bases at J, with 16 bases between the two ends. Germline CDR1 MNHEY, CDR2 SMNVEV (reference sequence). This CDR3 region has 14 residues. CDR3 protein: CASTKLSGLYGYTF. As DNA, the CDR3 is TGTGCCAGCACAAAGTTAAGTGGACTCTATGGCTACACCTTC.

Here the CDR3 reads CASSERDRRGYEQYF. CDR3 nucleotide sequence: TGCGCCAGCAGCGAGCGGGACAGGAGAGGCTACGAGCAGTACTTC. The chain recombines TRBV4-1 with TRBJ2-7, with TRBD1 as a possible D gene (8 bases). The germline V and J ends were trimmed by 5 bases and 3 bases, with 17 bases remaining between them. Germline-derived CDR1 and CDR2 are MGHRA and YSYEKL. CDR3 length: 15 amino acids.

The V call is TRBV28, the J call TRBJ1-2, with D possibly matching TRBD1 (5 bases). Germline-derived CDR1 and CDR2 are MDHEN and SYDVKM. Trimming stripped 4 bases from V and 5 bases from J, with 23 bases between. This CDR3 spans 17 amino acids. The CDR3 protein is CASSYGLRRGGRYGYTF. The CDR3 DNA is TGTGCCAGCAGTTACGGGCTTCGAAGGGGCGGGAGGTATGGCTACACCTTC.

The rearrangement uses TRBV11-3 and TRBJ2-1; 11 bases line up with TRBD2. With 6 bases clipped from V and 8 bases from J, the junction kept 12 bases outside the gene matches. This CDR3 spans 16 amino acids. Germline CDR1 is SGHNT and CDR2 is YENEEA. CDR3 coding DNA: TGTGCCAGCAGTCCCGTTTTAGCGGGGGGGCCTTATGAGCAGTTCTTC. As protein: CASSPVLAGGPYEQFF.

The V and J genes are TRBV5-6 and TRBJ2-5; D possibly corresponds to TRBD2 (7 bases). In germline, CDR1 is SGHDT, CDR2 YYEEEE. This CDR3 spans 15 amino acids. The ends were cut back, 2 bases at V and 5 bases at J, with 16 bases in the middle. The CDR3 region has the DNA TGTGCCAGCAGCTTTTTACGGGGGGCCGTCGAGACCCAGTACTTC. Its translation: CASSFLRGAVETQYF.

The rearrangement joins TRBV5-4 to TRBJ2-2; D ambiguous. Trimming cost V 1 base and J 6 bases, with 25 bases left between them. Germline V gene sequence: CDR1 SGHNT, CDR2 YYREEE (reference sequence). The length of the CDR3 is 19 residues. The CDR3 sequence: CASSLLPAGLEPGAGELFF. CDR3 DNA: TGTGCCAGCAGCTTGCTCCCCGCCGGTCTAGAGCCTGGTGCCGGGGAGCTGTTTTTT.